Listed here are 2 T cell receptor beta chains from one sample, sequenced in a study of PD-L1 blockade in urothelial cancer. Profiling relied on immunoSEQ multiplex PCR, and the TCRdb table lists in-frame clones only, not all of them. Among approximately 80,000 clones, over 80% were seen once, and the ten largest hold around 9.5%. The source was PBMCs, collected around atezolizumab (anti-PD-L1) treatment. These receptors originate from a man aged 65 to 85 with urothelial cancer.

This CDR3 reads CASSPGQGTYGYTF. The CDR3 DNA follows: TGTGCCAGCAGCCCCGGACAGGGTACCTATGGCTACACCTTC. The rearrangement links TRBV5-4 to TRBJ1-2; 8 bases match TRBD1. V dropped 4 bases and J dropped 4; count of bases not matched to a gene: 6. Germline loops: CDR1 SGHNT, CDR2 YYREEE (reference sequence). The CDR3 has 14 residues.

V usage is TRBV7-2 and J usage is TRBJ2-7; TRBD1 is a possible D gene (5 bases). Germline CDR1 is SGHTA and CDR2 is FQGNSA. This CDR3 region has 12 residues. V lost 5 bases and J lost 5, with 10 bases in between. The CDR3 reads CASSPAGHEQYF. The CDR3 DNA is TGTGCCAGCAGCCCTGCAGGGCACGAGCAGTACTTC.